The clone carrying this T cell receptor (beta chain) occurred many times. At the DNA level, this CDR3 is encoded by other sequences in the same sample as well. This entry comes from a study of shared clonotypes between healthy human individuals. Produced via immunoSEQ multiplex PCR; TCRdb's table is partial and in-frame only. Among millions of clones listed, 85% to 95% were seen once. CDR1 and CDR2 from the germline V gene are GTSNPN and SVGIG (reference sequence). V lost 2 bases and J 6 bases, leaving 13 bases between the germline ends. The CDR3 is made up of 13 amino acids. The source material was naive CD4+ T cells sorted from blood. This sample's subset: CD45RA+ positively selected. The source is a man younger than 35 in good health. V and J are TRBV30 and TRBJ1-2; unclear D gene. The CDR3 loop reads CAWSSGRENGYTF. DNA of the CDR3: TGTGCCTGGAGTTCTGGGAGAGAGAATGGCTACACCTTC.